Sequencing of this T cell receptor beta chain was carried out in a study of regulatory T cells in long-lasting Graves disease. For TCR beta, libraries came from iRepertoire HTBI primers and Arm-PCR of CDR3 regions. TCRdb re-derived calls from the multiplex PCR reads in MiXCR, one entry per CDR3 protein. Of approximately 230,000 distinct CDR3 sequences listed, about 16% are singletons. Time point given: newly diagnosed GD, antithyroid drugs for less than 3 months. PBMCs provided the RNA from which the TCR library was made. Sequenced here: peripheral blood mononuclear cells (PBMCs), sampled at new diagnosis, from a patient treated with antithyroid drugs. This clonotype originated in a female donor with Graves disease.

The CDR3 bases are TGTGCCTGGAGTCGGCAGGGCGAAGCTTTCTTT. This gives the protein CAWSRQGEAFF. This sequence joins TRBV30 and TRBJ1-1, with D possibly matching TRBD1 (5 bases). Germline assignment: CDR1 GTSNPN and CDR2 SVGIG (reference sequence). The length of the CDR3 is 11 residues. Trimming shortened V by 2 bases and J by 8 bases, and 9 bases separated the two germline ends.